The T cell receptor (beta chain) described here comes from a study of shared clonotypes between healthy human individuals. On the study more broadly: Plates per donor: three CD4 naive, three CD4 memory, two CD8 naive, one CD8 memory. Findings and caveats of the study: Among several donors, about 4.6% of naive CD4 clonotypes were found in common.

CD4+ cell separation produced CD45RA+ naive and CD45RA-negative memory subsets. There are 13 residues in the CDR3. Germline values: CDR1 SSHAT, CDR2 FNYEAQ (reference sequence). V trimming: 6 bases; J trimming: 15 bases; junction bases outside the gene matches: 14. The method was immunoSEQ multiplex PCR; TCRdb's version includes in-frame clones alone and lacks a portion of them. Here the sample spans a few million clones, 85% to 95% being singletons. With regard to this clone: As yet, its antigen is unknown.

The clonotype was recovered from a man aged 18 to 30 in good health. Some clones in this sample may be carry-over from other donors' samples. The sequencing sample was made of naive CD4+ T cells from PBMCs. As for subset: CD45RA+ positively selected. The chain carries TRBV7-7 and TRBJ2-1, with 7 positions matching TRBD1. The CDR3 is CASSRPPGTEGFF. The CDR3 coding sequence is TGTGCCAGCAGTCGTCCCCCGGGGACAGAGGGGTTCTTC.